This TCR beta chain is from a study of response to subunit inactivated influenza vaccine. TCRdb analysed the RT-PCR reads with MiXCR anew, one entry per CDR3 protein. The top ten clones hold around an eighth of a sample with over 150,000 distinct CDR3 sequences, approximately 11% of them seen once. The CDR3 runs 16 residues. V shed 0 bases and J shed 0 bases, with 11 bases lying between them. CDR1 and CDR2 from the germline V gene are ENHRY and SYGVKD. Whole-study results and caveats: Authors suggested that a seasonal influenza vaccination recruits few new T cells each time.

This clonotype was observed at least ten times. Its antigen remains unknown. Source: non-naive T cells sorted from PBMCs, taken 40 to 50 days after vaccination. This receptor was taken from a man in his fifties or sixties who received an inactivated influenza vaccine. The chain has TRBV10-3 and TRBJ1-2; the D is unclear. CDR3 nucleotides: TGTGCCATCAGTGAGTCAATTGACACGACTAACTATGGCTACACCTTC. Translating it yields CAISESIDTTNYGYTF.